What follows are 27 T cell receptor beta chains derived from one specimen sequenced in a study of blood T cell repertoires in COVID-19. Only in-frame clones appear in the TCRdb table, and some are missing; sequencing was by immunoSEQ multiplex PCR. The data show 43,000 or so clones, around 80% seen once. Sequencing input: peripheral blood. The receptors derive from a woman of 80 years or more with acute or convalescent COVID-19.

This clone was seen a few times. This chain joins TRBV10-1 and TRBJ2-3, with D uncertain. V gave up 3 bases and J gave up 5 bases, with 9 bases separating them. The V gene's germline CDR1 is WNHNN and CDR2 SYGVQD (reference sequence). The CDR3 extends over 13 amino acids. The CDR3, as DNA: TGCGCCAGCAGTGACCTATTCGGAGATACGCAGTATTTT. Protein: CASSDLFGDTQYF.

V is TRBV5-8 and J is TRBJ2-1; 8 nucleotides match TRBD2. In germline, CDR1 is SGHTS, CDR2 YDEGEE. There are 15 residues in the CDR3. The J segment lost 9 bases and the V segment lost 0 bases, leaving 8 bases of the junction unmatched. CDR3 DNA: TGTGCCAGCAGCTTGGGCCGGGGGGGCGTGGGTGAGCAGTTCTTC. It is translated as CASSLGRGGVGEQFF.

This clone was recorded only once. This sequence joins TRBV19 and TRBJ1-2; 8 positions match TRBD1. Looked up from germline, CDR1 is LNHDA and CDR2 is SQIVND (reference sequence). The J segment lost 4 bases and the V segment lost 4 bases, leaving 8 bases of the junction unmatched. CDR3 length: 15 amino acids. CDR3 DNA: TGTGCCAGTAGTACACGGTCCGGACAGGGCTATGGCTACACCTTC. Translation gives CASSTRSGQGYGYTF. Variable domain in full (rest from reference TRBV19 and TRBJ1-2): DGGITQSPKYLFRKEGQNVTLSCEQNLNHDAMYWYRQDPGQGLRLIYYSQIVNDFQKGDIAEGYSVSREKKESFPLTVTSAQKNPTAFYLCASSTRSGQGYGYTFGSGTRLTVV.

This sequence joins TRBV6-2 or TRBV6-3 and TRBJ1-2, with TRBD1 as a possible D gene (5 bases). The V gene's germline CDR1 is MNHEY and CDR2 SVGEGT. There are 12 residues in the CDR3. Trimming took 6 bases from V and 8 from J, leaving 13 bases between them. DNA of the CDR3: TGTGCCAGCAGCGGCCCGGGGGGGGGCTACACCTTC. Amino acid sequence: CASSGPGGGYTF.

CDR3 nucleotides: TGTGCCAGCAGCGCCCCTAGCGAGCAGTACTTC. Amino acids: CASSAPSEQYF. V is TRBV6-6 and J is TRBJ2-7, with no clear D. The ends were cut back, 6 bases at V and 6 bases at J, with 9 bases in the middle. Germline values: CDR1 MNHNY, CDR2 SVGAGI (reference sequence). The CDR3 consists of 11 residues.

This clone qualifies as medium-sized. The CDR3 bases are TGTGCCAGTAGTATAGGAACCATCGGGACTAATGAAAAACTGTTTTTT. Protein: CASSIGTIGTNEKLFF. The rearrangement joins TRBV19 to TRBJ1-4; no clear D. The germline V gene encodes CDR1 LNHDA and CDR2 SQIVND (reference sequence). This CDR3 comprises 16 residues. V lost 1 base to trimming and J lost 2 bases, with 11 bases between them. Looking up the rest from reference TRBV19 and TRBJ1-4 gives the full variable domain: DGGITQSPKYLFRKEGQNVTLSCEQNLNHDAMYWYRQDPGQGLRLIYYSQIVNDFQKGDIAEGYSVSREKKESFPLTVTSAQKNPTAFYLCASSIGTIGTNEKLFFGSGTQLSVL.

J is TRBJ1-5 and V is TRBV6-5, with a weak D call TRBD1 (5 bases). Germline V lookup: CDR1 MNHEY, CDR2 SVGAGI. This CDR3 is 12 amino acids long. Trimming pared 6 bases from V and 9 bases from J, leaving 12 bases between. The CDR3 sequence is CASRPLQGPQHF. The CDR3 nucleotides read TGTGCCAGCAGGCCCCTTCAGGGGCCCCAGCATTTT.

V is TRBV5-1 and J is TRBJ1-5; TRBD1 matches 7 bases. Per germline, CDR1 SGHRS and CDR2 YFSETQ. V shed 5 bases and J 4 bases; nucleotides not matched to a gene: 9. The CDR3 runs to 15 residues. The CDR3 sequence is CASRPDRDRNQPQHF. For the CDR3, the DNA is TGCGCCAGCAGACCCGACAGGGATCGGAATCAGCCCCAGCATTTT.

The genes are TRBV6-5 and TRBJ2-7; tentative D call: TRBD1 (6 bases). The CDR3 sequence is 16 residues long. CDR1 MNHEY and CDR2 SVGAGI come from the germline V gene. Trimming stripped 4 bases from V and 4 bases from J, with 20 bases between. Here the CDR3 reads CASSSQGQISVYEQYF. The CDR3, as DNA: TGTGCCAGCAGTTCCCAGGGGCAGATCAGTGTATACGAGCAGTACTTC.

The rearrangement uses TRBV18 and TRBJ2-7; TRBD2 matches 8 bases. In germline, CDR1 is KGHSH, CDR2 LQKENI. Losses at the gene ends were 5 bases for V and 2 bases for J; bases not matched to a gene: 2. The CDR3 is made up of 13 amino acids. CDR3 protein: CASSAGGTYEQYF. CDR3 in DNA: TGTGCCAGCTCAGCGGGGGGCACCTACGAGCAGTACTTC.

The CDR3 loop reads CAVQGAAEAFF. The DNA for the CDR3 is TGTGCCGTCCAGGGGGCGGCTGAAGCTTTCTTT. V usage is TRBV7-9 and J usage is TRBJ1-1, with 8 nucleotides matching TRBD1. The CDR3 loop spans 11 amino acids. V trimming: 11 bases; J trimming: 6 bases; junction bases outside the gene matches: 5. Germline V gene sequence: CDR1 SEHNR, CDR2 FQNEAQ (reference sequence).

The chain employs TRBV5-1 and TRBJ1-5; tentative D call: TRBD1 (5 bases). Germline V gene data show CDR1 as SGHRS and CDR2 as YFSETQ. V was trimmed by 1 base and J by 0 bases, leaving 17 bases between them. The CDR3 totals 18 residues. CDR3 nucleotides: TGCGCCAGCAGCTTGTTACCCAGGGATAATTATAGCAATCAGCCCCAGCATTTT. Translating gives CASSLLPRDNYSNQPQHF.

J is TRBJ2-3 and V is TRBV6-5; TRBD2 agrees at 8 bases. V was clipped by 7 bases and J by 3 bases; unmatched bases: 6. Germline assignment: CDR1 MNHEY and CDR2 SVGAGI. The CDR3 loop spans 14 amino acids. The DNA of the CDR3 is TGTGCCAGCATTGGACGGGGGGGTACAGATACGCAGTATTTT. Protein: CASIGRGGTDTQYF.

In this sample, this clone turned up a few times. The chain uses TRBV28 and TRBJ2-4, with TRBD1 matching 8 bases. Trimming at V came to 8 bases and at J to 4 bases, leaving 10 bases not matched to a gene. CDR1 MDHEN and CDR2 SYDVKM come from the germline V gene. The CDR3 is made up of 15 amino acids. CDR3 residues: CASSNPGGAKNIQYF. For the CDR3, the DNA is TGTGCCAGCTCAAACCCAGGGGGCGCGAAAAACATTCAGTACTTC.

The chain employs TRBV9 and TRBJ2-5; D may be TRBD1 (5 bases). This CDR3 region has 18 residues. The V end lost 2 bases, the J end lost 1 base, and 21 bases lay between the germline ends. Germline lookup yields CDR1 SGDLS and CDR2 YYNGEE. In nucleotides, the CDR3 is TGTGCCAGCAGCGTCGACCAAACAGGTTTCGGATCCCAAGAGACCCAGTACTTC. It codes for CASSVDQTGFGSQETQYF.

The chain combines TRBV6-5 with TRBJ1-6; possibly TRBD1 for D (6 bases). The V and J ends lost 0 bases and 6 bases respectively, with 12 bases between them. This CDR3 spans 16 amino acids. Germline CDR1 MNHEY, CDR2 SVGAGI. In DNA form, the CDR3 reads TGTGCCAGCAGTTACTCGACACAGGGCGGTAATTCACCCCTCCACTTT. It translates to CASSYSTQGGNSPLHF.

The rearrangement links TRBV7-8 to TRBJ2-7; D not resolved. The CDR3 totals 15 residues. Deletions cut 5 bases from V and 6 bases from J, with 20 bases between. CDR1 and CDR2 (germline): SGHVS, FQNEAQ. CDR3 DNA: TGTGCCAGCAGCCGACCGGGTCTCAGCTCGGGCGAGCAGTACTTC. Its translation: CASSRPGLSSGEQYF. Complete variable domain (other parts from reference TRBV7-8 and TRBJ2-7): GAGVSQSPRYKVAKRGQDVALRCDPISGHVSLFWYQQALGQGPEFLTYFQNEAQLDKSGLPSDRFFAERPEGSVSTLKIQRTQQEDSAVYLCASSRPGLSSGEQYFGPGTRLTVT.

This clone was counted a few times. This rearrangement joins TRBV6-4 to TRBJ2-1, with 8 bases that match TRBD2. V was clipped by 4 bases and J by 7 bases; unmatched bases: 6. Germline V gene sequence: CDR1 MRHNA, CDR2 SNTAGT. The CDR3 runs to 14 residues. CDR3: CASSAPGGGNEQFF. The CDR3 region has the DNA TGTGCCAGCAGTGCCCCGGGGGGGGGTAATGAGCAGTTCTTC.

The V gene is TRBV19, the J gene TRBJ2-5, with 10 bases fitting TRBD2. CDR1 LNHDA and CDR2 SQIVND come from the germline V gene (reference sequence). Unmatched junction bases numbered 3, after V lost 9 bases and J lost 2 bases. CDR3 size: 13 residues. The CDR3: CASKGLAQETQYF. In DNA form, the CDR3 reads TGTGCCAGCAAGGGACTAGCGCAAGAGACCCAGTACTTC.

CDR3 sequence: CATSRRSRAEAFF. CDR3 bases: TGTGCCACCAGCCGGCGGAGCCGGGCTGAAGCTTTCTTT. The chain combines TRBV15 with TRBJ1-1; no definite D call. Trimming pared 5 bases from V and 6 bases from J, leaving 13 bases between. Per germline, CDR1 LNHNV and CDR2 YYDKDF (reference sequence). The CDR3 runs 13 residues.

The chain links TRBV2 to TRBJ2-3; TRBD2 aligns across 9 bases. The CDR3 sequence is 15 residues long. The germline gives CDR1 SNHLY, CDR2 FYNNEI. Germline trimming cut 8 bases from V and 2 bases from J; bases unmatched to any gene: 8. The CDR3 protein is CASRRAGGYTDTQYF. The CDR3 region has the DNA TGTGCCAGCCGACGGGCGGGGGGGTACACAGATACGCAGTATTTT.

The V gene is TRBV7-9, the J gene TRBJ2-7, with a possible D match to TRBD1 (6 bases). This CDR3 region has 14 residues. V gave up 2 bases and J gave up 0 bases, with 8 bases separating them. Germline V lookup: CDR1 SEHNR, CDR2 FQNEAQ (reference sequence). The CDR3 is CASSLRGNSYEQYF. The CDR3 nucleotides are TGTGCCAGCAGCTTAAGGGGGAACTCCTACGAGCAGTACTTC.

This chain uses TRBV3-1 (or the pseudogene TRBV3-2) with TRBJ1-3, with a weak D call TRBD1 (6 bases). In germline, CDR1 is LGHDT, CDR2 YNNKEL (reference sequence). CDR3 length equals 18 residues. Trimming took off 3 bases at V and 3 bases at J, with 21 bases between the two ends. In DNA, the CDR3 is TGTGCCAGCAGCCATCCGGACACTTATGGGGGCTTTGGAAACACCATATATTTT. Translated, it gives CASSHPDTYGGFGNTIYF.

The chain employs TRBV5-1 and TRBJ1-1, with 9 bases aligning to TRBD1. The V gene's germline CDR1 is SGHRS and CDR2 YFSETQ. This CDR3 contains 17 residues. J was trimmed by 10 bases and V by 4 bases; bases with no gene match: 20. The CDR3 reads CASSPGRVLRDRVVAFF. The DNA for the CDR3 is TGCGCCAGCAGCCCGGGGCGGGTTTTAAGGGACAGGGTGGTAGCTTTCTTT.

This chain connects TRBV27 to TRBJ2-5; TRBD2 matches at 8 bases. V gave up 2 bases and J gave up 2 bases; unmatched junction bases: 4. Germline-derived CDR1 and CDR2 are MNHEY and SMNVEV (reference sequence). This CDR3 comprises 15 residues. Here the CDR3 reads CASSLARGVQETQYF. CDR3 bases: TGTGCCAGCAGTTTAGCGCGGGGGGTACAAGAGACCCAGTACTTC.

The chain links TRBV9 to TRBJ2-3; D is perhaps TRBD1 (5 bases). The V end was cut by 4 bases, the J end by 1 base, with 13 bases between. This CDR3 spans 15 amino acids. Germline V gene sequence: CDR1 SGDLS, CDR2 YYNGEE. CDR3: CASSPWTSRTDTQYF. CDR3 nucleotide sequence: TGTGCCAGCAGCCCCTGGACATCCCGCACAGATACGCAGTATTTT.

J is TRBJ2-3 and V is TRBV7-9; TRBD1 aligns across 8 bases. The CDR3 runs to 14 residues. Germline V lookup: CDR1 SEHNR, CDR2 FQNEAQ (reference sequence). Trimming cost V 3 bases and J 6 bases; bases outside gene matches: 5. CDR3 amino acids: CASSFRGREDTQYF. For the CDR3, the DNA is TGTGCCAGCAGCTTCAGGGGGCGCGAGGATACGCAGTATTTT.